A single sample is the source of the 30 T cell receptor beta chains below, sequenced in a study of T cells after yellow fever vaccination. TCRdb itself ran the 5' RACE reads through MiXCR, one entry per CDR3 protein. The sample records approximately 600,000 distinct CDR3 sequences, 12% being singletons. This material consisted of PBMCs, taken on the day of the yellow fever booster vaccination. The receptor source for this set is a man younger than 45 who received the YFV17D yellow fever vaccine.

This chain joins TRBV5-1 and TRBJ1-1; D call uncertain. This CDR3 has 15 residues. With 0 bases removed from V and 1 base from J, the gap between germline ends came to 10 bases. CDR1 is SGHRS, CDR2 YFSETQ, per germline. In DNA, the CDR3 is TGCGCCAGCAGCTTGGCCGGGCACCAGAACACTGAAGCTTTCTTT. It encodes CASSLAGHQNTEAFF.

This clonotype came up a few times. The rearrangement links TRBV27 to TRBJ1-2; tentatively, D is TRBD1 (6 bases). The germline V and J ends were trimmed by 9 bases and 8 bases, with 16 bases remaining between them. CDR1 and CDR2 (germline): MNHEY, SMNVEV (reference sequence). The CDR3 spans 12 residues. CDR3 bases: TGTGCCAGAAGTACAGGGAGGTACGGCTACACCTTC. It codes for CARSTGRYGYTF.

The rearrangement links TRBV12-3 or TRBV12-4 to TRBJ2-6; D is unresolved. V lost 5 bases to trimming and J lost 4 bases, with 15 bases between them. CDR3 size: 16 residues. The CDR3 DNA reads TGTGCCAGCAGTCCTCCCCCATTGGCCGGGGCCAACGTCCTGACTTTC. Its translation is CASSPPPLAGANVLTF.

This chain links TRBV20-1 with TRBJ2-1; 12 nucleotides line up with TRBD2. CDR1 is DFQATT and CDR2 is SNEGSKA in the germline V gene (reference sequence). This CDR3 is built from 16 residues. V was clipped by 6 bases and J by 0 bases; unmatched bases: 6. CDR3 region: CSARASGRASYNEQFF. The CDR3 DNA reads as TGCAGTGCCAGGGCTAGCGGGAGGGCCTCCTACAATGAGCAGTTCTTC.

The chain is built from TRBV3-1 and TRBJ2-2; 13 nucleotides agree with TRBD2. Germline lookup yields CDR1 LGHDT and CDR2 YNNKEL (reference sequence). Trimming took 5 bases from V and 6 from J; bases not matched to a gene: 3. The CDR3 totals 15 residues. This CDR3 reads CASSRTSGSSGELFF. CDR3 bases: TGTGCCAGCAGCAGGACTAGCGGGAGTTCCGGGGAGCTGTTTTTT.

This clonotype was detected only once. At one boundary the junction diverges from the germline segment, which might be a read error. The chain joins TRBV20-1 to TRBJ2-1; a possible D gene is TRBD1 (6 bases). In germline, CDR1 is DFQATT, CDR2 SNEGSKA (reference sequence). The CDR3 is 16 amino acids. The CDR3 spells CCARDFAGVIVNEQFF. The CDR3 DNA is TGCTGTGCTAGAGATTTCGCAGGGGTGATAGTAAATGAGCAGTTCTTC.

This clonotype was seen more than once but under ten times. The chain couples TRBV20-1 to TRBJ1-2; D is uncertain. The CDR3 runs to 15 residues. The germline CDR1 and CDR2 sequences are DFQATT and SNEGSKA (reference sequence). V lost 3 bases and J 2 bases, leaving 16 bases between the germline ends. CDR3 bases: TGCAGTGCTAGCCCTTCCCTAACCGTGAACTATGGCTACACCTTC. Amino acids: CSASPSLTVNYGYTF.

In this sample, this clonotype turned up a few times. This rearrangement joins TRBV18 to TRBJ1-4, with D perhaps TRBD1 (5 bases). The CDR3 runs to 14 residues. V was pared by 2 bases and J by 2 bases, with 6 bases between. From germline, CDR1 is KGHSH and CDR2 LQKENI. CDR3 in DNA: TGTGCCAGCTCACCAGAGGGGACTAATGAAAAACTGTTTTTT. It translates to CASSPEGTNEKLFF.

This clonotype has a handful of counts. In DNA form, the CDR3 reads TGTGCCAGTAGTATACCGACTGAGCAGTTCTTC. It is translated as CASSIPTEQFF. The rearrangement uses TRBV19 and TRBJ2-1; D remains ambiguous. Per germline, CDR1 LNHDA and CDR2 SQIVND (reference sequence). This CDR3 is built from 11 residues. The ends were cut back, 2 bases at V and 9 bases at J, with 5 bases in the middle.

This clonotype has a handful of counts. This chain connects TRBV5-1 to TRBJ1-1; 7 bases map to TRBD1. The CDR3 runs 15 residues. J lost 6 bases, V lost 0 bases, and 8 bases had no gene match. Germline CDR1 SGHRS, CDR2 YFSETQ. The CDR3, as DNA: TGCGCCAGCAGCTTGGACTCAGGGACAGCCCCTGAAGCTTTCTTT. It specifies CASSLDSGTAPEAFF.

This chain connects TRBV6-1 to TRBJ1-1; unclear D gene. This CDR3 is built from 13 residues. The germline V and J ends were trimmed by 8 bases and 0 bases, with 10 bases remaining between them. Germline-derived CDR1 and CDR2 are MNHNS and SASEGT. CDR3 DNA sequence: TGTGCCAGCCGGGTTGGCCTGAACACTGAAGCTTTCTTT. Its protein product is CASRVGLNTEAFF.

The V call is TRBV3-1, the J call TRBJ1-6; D not resolved. V was shortened by 0 bases and J by 13 bases, with 13 bases between the two germline ends. The CDR3 has 14 amino acids. Looked up from germline, CDR1 is LGHDT and CDR2 is YNNKEL (reference sequence). Here the CDR3 reads CASSQDGFSGPLHF. The CDR3 DNA reads as TGTGCCAGCAGCCAAGACGGGTTCTCCGGCCCCCTCCACTTT.

This clonotype was picked up many times. This chain joins TRBV7-9 and TRBJ2-5; 10 nucleotides agree with TRBD1. V lost 6 bases, J lost 3 bases, and 4 bases stayed unmatched. Germline V gives CDR1 SEHNR, CDR2 FQNEAQ (reference sequence). CDR3 length: 14 residues. The CDR3 spells CASRDGTGEETQYF. The CDR3 DNA sequence: TGTGCCAGCAGAGACGGGACAGGGGAAGAGACCCAGTACTTC.

This clonotype was observed many times. The chain joins TRBV24-1 to TRBJ1-2; the D is unclear. Trimming removed 4 bases at V and 8 bases at J, with 13 bases between. The germline V gene has CDR1 KGHDR and CDR2 SFDVKD. The CDR3 runs to 13 residues. The CDR3, as DNA: TGTGCCACCAGTGAGACCATGGGGTACGGCTACACCTTC. Translation: CATSETMGYGYTF.

Here the CDR3 DNA reads TGTGCCAGCAGCCAAGAGGCAGATCTATATGGCTACACCTTC. Translated, it gives CASSQEADLYGYTF. The chain employs TRBV3-1 and TRBJ1-2; no reliable D call. The CDR3 totals 14 residues. Deletions cut 0 bases from V and 5 bases from J, with 10 bases between. Germline V gene sequence: CDR1 LGHDT, CDR2 YNNKEL (reference sequence). Full variable domain (rest looked up from reference TRBV3-1 and TRBJ1-2): DTAVSQTPKYLVTQMGNDKSIKCEQNLGHDTMYWYKQDSKKFLKIMFSYNNKELIINETVPNRFSPKSPDKAHLNLHINSLELGDSAVYFCASSQEADLYGYTFGSGTRLTVV.

This clonotype was counted only a few times. V usage is TRBV5-1 and J usage is TRBJ2-2; the D call may be TRBD1 or TRBD2 (5 bases each). The V end was cut by 4 bases, the J end by 3 bases, with 7 bases between. The CDR3 contains 13 residues. Germline V lookup: CDR1 SGHRS, CDR2 YFSETQ. CDR3 protein: CASSRDDTGELFF. The CDR3 DNA reads as TGCGCCAGCAGCCGGGACGACACCGGGGAGCTGTTTTTT.

This CDR3 is CASRWTDTDTQYF. CDR3 DNA sequence: TGTGCCAGCAGGTGGACTGACACAGATACGCAGTATTTT. The chain joins TRBV6-1 to TRBJ2-3, with D possibly being TRBD2 (5 bases). The V and J ends lost 6 bases and 2 bases respectively, with 9 bases between them. This CDR3 has 13 residues. Germline CDR1 MNHNS, CDR2 SASEGT.

This clonotype was seen only a few times. The chain is built from TRBV6-1 and TRBJ2-1, with D possibly being TRBD1 or TRBD2 (5 bases each). Germline V CDR1 and CDR2: MNHNS, SASEGT. The CDR3 is 16 residues long. Trimming removed 6 bases at V and 7 bases at J, with 22 bases between. The CDR3 region has the DNA TGTGCCAGCAGCCTGGCCCAGGGAACGGGAAATAATGAGCAGTTCTTC. Its protein product is CASSLAQGTGNNEQFF.

The sample holds a few counts of this clonotype. The chain combines TRBV5-1 with TRBJ2-7; no firm D call. This CDR3 comprises 14 residues. V lost 6 bases, J lost 1 base, and 14 bases lay in between. The germline CDR1 and CDR2 sequences are SGHRS and YFSETQ. CDR3 DNA sequence: TGCGCCAGCACCCCTACCGGGCCGTCCTACGAGCAGTACTTC. It encodes CASTPTGPSYEQYF.

This clonotype was seen more than once but under ten times. The DNA for the CDR3 is TGTGCCAGCAGTTTATCGCTCGCGCGGGGGAGTTACAATGAGCAGTTCTTC. Residues: CASSLSLARGSYNEQFF. The chain uses TRBV28 and TRBJ2-1; 7 nucleotides match TRBD2. Losses at the gene ends were 1 base for V and 4 bases for J; bases not matched to a gene: 10. The CDR3 is 17 residues long. Germline V CDR1 and CDR2: MDHEN, SYDVKM.

This clonotype was detected only a few times. CDR3 amino acids: CASSLDPGLRSPQAFF. For the CDR3, the DNA is TGCGCCAGCAGCCTCGACCCCGGCCTCCGGTCCCCTCAAGCTTTCTTT. The chain combines TRBV4-1 with TRBJ1-1; D gene ambiguous. V was clipped by 4 bases and J by 9 bases, with 24 bases between them. This CDR3 contains 16 residues. Germline-derived CDR1 and CDR2 are MGHRA and YSYEKL.

V is TRBV20-1 and J is TRBJ2-5; tentatively, D is TRBD1 (5 bases). Trimming cost V 6 bases and J 5 bases, with 16 bases left between them. Germline CDR1 reads DFQATT; CDR2 reads SNEGSKA (reference sequence). This CDR3 is 13 amino acids long. CDR3 nucleotides: TGCAGTGCATCCGACAGCATCCCCGAGACCCAGTACTTC. Amino acid sequence: CSASDSIPETQYF.

In this sample, this clonotype turned up a few times. The rearrangement joins TRBV7-9 to TRBJ2-5; D is undetermined. The ends were cut back, 1 base at V and 0 bases at J, with 9 bases in the middle. CDR1 SEHNR and CDR2 FQNEAQ come from the germline V gene (reference sequence). The CDR3 is made up of 15 amino acids. CDR3 in amino acids: CASSLETYYQETQYF. In nucleotides, the CDR3 is TGTGCCAGCAGCTTAGAGACCTATTACCAAGAGACCCAGTACTTC.

The genes are TRBV7-2 and TRBJ1-5; the D is unclear. The germline V gene has CDR1 SGHTA and CDR2 FQGNSA. Trimming cost V 5 bases and J 4 bases, with 18 bases left between them. The CDR3 extends over 16 amino acids. CDR3 DNA: TGTGCCAGCAGCACCCTCGGAGGGATGGGAAATCAGCCCCAGCATTTT. This gives the protein CASSTLGGMGNQPQHF. Together with reference TRBV7-2 and TRBJ1-5, the CDR3 gives the full variable domain: GAGVSQSPSNKVTEKGKDVELRCDPISGHTALYWYRQSLGQGLEFLIYFQGNSAPDKSGLPSDRFSAERTGGSVSTLTIQRTQQEDSAVYLCASSTLGGMGNQPQHFGDGTRLSIL.

A few counts support this clonotype. The chain couples TRBV4-3 to TRBJ2-3, with unresolved D. This CDR3 spans 13 amino acids. Trimming stripped 1 base from V and 4 bases from J, with 6 bases between. Germline CDR1 LGHNA, CDR2 YSLEER. The CDR3 region is CASSQVVADTQYF. The CDR3 coding sequence is TGCGCCAGCAGCCAAGTGGTTGCAGATACGCAGTATTTT.

This clonotype was detected only a few times. V is TRBV7-3 and J is TRBJ2-2; 11 bases agree with TRBD1. CDR1 SGHTA and CDR2 FQGTGA come from the germline V gene. There are 16 residues in the CDR3. Germline trimming cut 0 bases from V and 6 bases from J; bases unmatched to any gene: 3. The CDR3 DNA reads TGTGCCAGCAGCTTAACCGGGACAGGGGGTGCCGGGGAGCTGTTTTTT. Translated, it gives CASSLTGTGGAGELFF.

In its sample, this clonotype was seen many times. The J gene is TRBJ2-5, the V gene TRBV6-5; no definite D call. The CDR3 contains 14 residues. Germline assignment: CDR1 MNHEY and CDR2 SVGAGI. Trimming left V 5 bases short and J 1 base short, with 11 bases between. Written as DNA, the CDR3 is TGTGCCAGCAGTCACCGCCTGGCCCAAGAGACCCAGTACTTC. This translates into CASSHRLAQETQYF.

The CDR3 protein is CASSFTGVKMNTEAFF. CDR3 in DNA: TGTGCCAGCAGCTTCACAGGGGTCAAGATGAACACTGAAGCTTTCTTT. This chain joins TRBV7-2 and TRBJ1-1, with 7 bases matching TRBD1. CDR1 SGHTA and CDR2 FQGNSA come from the germline V gene. V lost 3 bases and J lost 0; bases outside the gene matches: 7. The CDR3 runs 16 residues. Full variable domain (rest looked up from reference TRBV7-2 and TRBJ1-1): GAGVSQSPSNKVTEKGKDVELRCDPISGHTALYWYRQSLGQGLEFLIYFQGNSAPDKSGLPSDRFSAERTGGSVSTLTIQRTQQEDSAVYLCASSFTGVKMNTEAFFGQGTRLTVV.

The chain employs TRBV7-9 and TRBJ2-1; D gene ambiguous. V gave up 6 bases and J gave up 9 bases, with 9 bases separating them. Germline-derived CDR1 and CDR2 are SEHNR and FQNEAQ (reference sequence). This CDR3 spans 11 amino acids. CDR3 coding DNA: TGTGCCAGCAGTGGTCACGGTGAGCAGTTCTTC. Its protein is CASSGHGEQFF.

This clonotype was observed at least ten times. Here the CDR3 reads CASTLLGQDNQPQHF. As DNA, the CDR3 is TGTGCCAGTACCCTCCTCGGACAAGACAATCAGCCCCAGCATTTT. This chain uses TRBV19 with TRBJ1-5, with D maybe TRBD1 (5 bases). Trimming stripped 7 bases from V and 3 bases from J, with 16 bases between. The germline CDR1 and CDR2 sequences are LNHDA and SQIVND (reference sequence). The CDR3 extends over 15 amino acids.